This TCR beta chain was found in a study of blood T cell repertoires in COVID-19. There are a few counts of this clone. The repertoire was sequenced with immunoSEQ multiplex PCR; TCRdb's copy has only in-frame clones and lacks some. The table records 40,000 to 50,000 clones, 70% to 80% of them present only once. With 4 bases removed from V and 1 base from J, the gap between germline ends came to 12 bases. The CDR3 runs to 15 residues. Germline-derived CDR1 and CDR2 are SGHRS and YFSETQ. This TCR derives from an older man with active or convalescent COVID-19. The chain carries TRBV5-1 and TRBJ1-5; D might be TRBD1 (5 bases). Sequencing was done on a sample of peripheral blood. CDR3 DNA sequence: TGCGCCAGCAGCCCGGACGGGGGAAGCAATCAGCCCCAGCATTTT. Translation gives CASSPDGGSNQPQHF.